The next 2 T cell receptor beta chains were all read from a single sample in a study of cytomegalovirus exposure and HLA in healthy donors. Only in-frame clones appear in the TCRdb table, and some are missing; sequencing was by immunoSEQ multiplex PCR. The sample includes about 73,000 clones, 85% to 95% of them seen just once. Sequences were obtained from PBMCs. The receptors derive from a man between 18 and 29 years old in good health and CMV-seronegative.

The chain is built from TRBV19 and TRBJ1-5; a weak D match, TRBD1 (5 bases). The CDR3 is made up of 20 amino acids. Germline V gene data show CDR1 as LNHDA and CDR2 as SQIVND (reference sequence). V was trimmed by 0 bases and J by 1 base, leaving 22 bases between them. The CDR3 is CASSIDLWVRAHGSNQPQHF. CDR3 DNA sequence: TGTGCCAGTAGTATAGATCTGTGGGTCAGGGCGCATGGGAGCAATCAGCCCCAGCATTTT.

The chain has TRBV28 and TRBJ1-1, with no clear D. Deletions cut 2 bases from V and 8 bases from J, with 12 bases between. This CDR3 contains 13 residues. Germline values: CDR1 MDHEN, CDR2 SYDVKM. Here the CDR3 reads CASSLQAPVEAFF. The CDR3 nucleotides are TGTGCCAGCAGTTTACAGGCGCCCGTGGAAGCTTTCTTT.